Below, one T cell receptor beta chain is given with its context. CDR1 is MNHEY, CDR2 SVGEGT, per germline. V dropped 2 bases and J dropped 10 bases, with 8 bases sitting between them. The CDR3 is 11 amino acids. Cohort assignment relied on participant-reported clinical history. This sample is drawn from a study of blood T cell repertoires in COVID-19. In the original processing: Cell counts per sample came from amplifying reference gene primers. Profiled with immunoSEQ multiplex PCR; TCRdb holds only in-frame clones, not every one. V and J calls and clone size come straight from that table; D and trimming were deduced from the DNA. The sample has under 250,000 clones, about 82% seen once.

The sequence was obtained from a woman in her forties or fifties with acute COVID-19. This chain joins TRBV6-2 or TRBV6-3 and TRBJ2-5; possibly TRBD2 for D (5 bases). Sequencing was performed on PBMCs or T cells enriched from blood (not recorded which). As DNA, the CDR3 is TGTGCCAGCAGTTACCAGGAGGACCAGTACTTC. It codes for CASSYQEDQYF.